The 11 T cell receptor beta chains given below trace back to one sample, sequenced in a study of blood T cell repertoires in COVID-19. Clones were read by immunoSEQ multiplex PCR, and TCRdb kept only the in-frame ones, dropping some. The sample holds approximately 250,000 clones, around 88% seen once. Sequencing input: PBMCs or T cells enriched from blood (not recorded which). These TCRs come from a woman in her thirties or forties with acute COVID-19.

The rearrangement links TRBV5-1 to TRBJ1-1, with D possibly TRBD1 on 5 matching bases. V gave up 2 bases and J gave up 5 bases, with 13 bases separating them. The CDR3 runs 14 residues. Germline assignment: CDR1 SGHRS and CDR2 YFSETQ. The CDR3 sequence is CASSFVLEGTEAFF. In DNA, the CDR3 is TGCGCCAGCAGCTTTGTACTGGAGGGGACTGAAGCTTTCTTT.

In regard to this clone: Other nucleotide sequences from this sample produce the same CDR3. The chain is built from TRBV9 and TRBJ2-1, with 8 bases aligning to TRBD2. V lost 0 bases, J lost 4 bases, and 3 bases stayed unmatched. From germline, CDR1 is SGDLS and CDR2 YYNGEE. The CDR3 length is 15 residues. The CDR3 spells CASSVVASGYNEQFF. For the CDR3, the DNA is TGTGCCAGCAGCGTAGTCGCTAGCGGGTACAATGAGCAGTTCTTC.

The chain links TRBV9 to TRBJ1-6, with 8 bases that match TRBD1. Per germline, CDR1 SGDLS and CDR2 YYNGEE. This CDR3 contains 15 residues. Losses at the gene ends were 4 bases for V and 8 bases for J; bases not matched to a gene: 8. As DNA, the CDR3 is TGTGCCAGCAGCCCTGGAGGACAGGGAGATTCACCCCTCCACTTT. Protein product: CASSPGGQGDSPLHF.

The rearrangement links TRBV5-4 to TRBJ1-1; 8 positions match TRBD1. The CDR3 has 13 amino acids. Trimming took 4 bases from V and 7 from J; bases not matched to a gene: 6. CDR1 SGHNT and CDR2 YYREEE come from the germline V gene (reference sequence). CDR3 loop: CASSRAGQDEAFF. CDR3 in DNA: TGTGCCAGCAGCCGAGCGGGACAGGATGAAGCTTTCTTT.

The J gene is TRBJ2-3, the V gene TRBV7-9; D call uncertain. CDR3 length equals 13 residues. V dropped 1 base and J dropped 5 bases, with 7 bases sitting between them. Germline V lookup: CDR1 SEHNR, CDR2 FQNEAQ (reference sequence). The CDR3 DNA follows: TGTGCCAGCAGCTTAGTAGGAGAAGATACGCAGTATTTT. Protein product: CASSLVGEDTQYF.

The chain employs TRBV19 and TRBJ2-2; TRBD2 is a possible D gene (6 bases). Germline assignment: CDR1 LNHDA and CDR2 SQIVND (reference sequence). The CDR3 is 18 amino acids. V was pared by 7 bases and J by 2 bases, with 23 bases between. The CDR3 nucleotides are TGTGCCAGTACTTCCCAGCGTTGGGGGGTAGCAAACACCGGGGAGCTGTTTTTT. Its translation: CASTSQRWGVANTGELFF.

V gene TRBV7-2 combines with J gene TRBJ1-2; TRBD1 matches at 7 bases. Germline V gene sequence: CDR1 SGHTA, CDR2 FQGNSA. V shed 5 bases and J 4 bases; nucleotides not matched to a gene: 7. The CDR3 has 14 amino acids. The CDR3 region is CASSRDSVSYGYTF. The DNA for the CDR3 is TGTGCCAGCAGCCGGGACAGCGTCAGCTATGGCTACACCTTC.

This chain joins TRBV28 and TRBJ1-5, with a tentative D call TRBD1 (6 bases). Germline-derived CDR1 and CDR2 are MDHEN and SYDVKM. The CDR3 is made up of 16 amino acids. Trimming pared 3 bases from V and 5 bases from J, leaving 17 bases between. CDR3 protein: CASSLGSRGSDQPQHF. The CDR3 DNA reads as TGTGCCAGCAGTTTGGGGAGCAGGGGAAGCGATCAGCCCCAGCATTTT.

The chain carries TRBV5-1 and TRBJ2-3; TRBD2 matches 10 bases. The CDR3 is 16 residues long. V was pared by 5 bases and J by 4 bases, with 10 bases of the junction left unmatched. Per the germline V gene, CDR1 is SGHRS and CDR2 is YFSETQ. The CDR3, as DNA: TGCGCCAGCAGTCCCAGGCTAGCGGGAGTCTCAGATACGCAGTATTTT. Amino acids: CASSPRLAGVSDTQYF.

The V and J genes are TRBV5-1 and TRBJ2-2, with no clear D. V was pared by 3 bases and J by 5 bases, with 8 bases between. Germline values: CDR1 SGHRS, CDR2 YFSETQ. This CDR3 has 13 amino acids. The CDR3 DNA is TGCGCCAGCAGCTCGGGTCTTACCGGGGAGCTGTTTTTT. Translated: CASSSGLTGELFF.

The chain carries TRBV10-3 and TRBJ1-2, with TRBD1 matching over 7 bases. CDR3 size: 17 residues. Germline V lookup: CDR1 ENHRY, CDR2 SYGVKD. V shed 0 bases, J shed 2 bases, and the junction held 9 bases outside the gene matches. The CDR3 sequence is CAISESMVGQFNYGYTF. The DNA of the CDR3 is TGTGCCATCAGTGAGTCGATGGTGGGACAGTTCAACTATGGCTACACCTTC.